This record concerns one T cell receptor beta chain sequence. Its antigen remains unknown. These data belong to a study of cytomegalovirus exposure and HLA in healthy donors. Study observations and caveats: It was likely that a cluster of highly shared sequence variants was a sequencing artifact. Presence/absence analyses treated sequencing depth as roughly uniform across donors.

Both 60 Vbeta primers and 13 Jbeta primers went into the PCR. Repertoires were generated with immunoSEQ multiplex PCR, while TCRdb's copy carries only in-frame clones and drops some. This sample has roughly 140,000 clones, with about 74% found just once. The CDR3 spans 14 residues. Germline V gene sequence: CDR1 MNHNS, CDR2 SASEGT. The material sequenced was PBMCs. This receptor was identified in a woman aged 40 to 55 in good health and CMV-seronegative. This rearrangement joins TRBV6-1 to TRBJ2-5, with 7 bases lining up with TRBD2. The last part of the DNA fits TRBJ2-7 better; the J call may be wrong. The CDR3 nucleotides read TGTGCCAGCGGATCTAGCGGCATCCCCTACGAGCAGTACTTC. As protein: CASGSSGIPYEQYF.